These T cell receptor beta chains were read from a single sample in a study of blood T cell repertoires in COVID-19. The data were produced by immunoSEQ multiplex PCR, yet TCRdb's version contains in-frame clones alone and is incomplete. Among some 290,000 clones, roughly 90% were seen once, and the ten largest hold approximately 10%. Material: peripheral blood. All receptors derive from a woman aged 25 to 45 with COVID-19, enrolled during active disease. CDR3s include the opening cysteine and the closing phenylalanine or tryptophan. The D gene is left open where the match is weak. Expanded clones are given a class, and other clones once, few, many or no size at all.

TGTGCCAGCTGTACCGGGACAGTCTACGAGCAGTACTTC CASCTGTVYEQYF TRBV28 - TRBD1 TRBJ2-7
TGTGCCAGCAGAAGACTAGCGGGAGACTACGAGCAGTACTTC CASRRLAGDYEQYF TRBV6-5 - TRBD2 TRBJ2-7
TGTGCCAGCAGTCCCCATCGCGGGGAGGCCAATGAGCAGTTCTTC CASSPHRGEANEQFF TRBV6-2/TRBV6-3 once - TRBJ2-1
TGTGCCAGCAGTTTCGCAGTATCCTCTTACGAGCAGTACTTC CASSFAVSSYEQYF TRBV27 - - TRBJ2-7
TGCAGCACCTTACAGGGGGCGCGTGACGAGCAGTACTTC CSTLQGARDEQYF TRBV29-1 - TRBD1 TRBJ2-7
TGTGCCAGTAGTCCCTCCCACGGGACAGCTCCCTACGAGCAGTACTTC CASSPSHGTAPYEQYF TRBV19 - TRBD1 TRBJ2-7
TGTGCCATCAGTGAGGAGGCGGGAGATCAGCCCCAGCATTTT CAISEEAGDQPQHF TRBV10-3 - - TRBJ1-5
TGCGCCAGCAGCCAAGAGAAGGCGGGCCCTAACTATGGCTACACCTTC CASSQEKAGPNYGYTF TRBV4-1 - - TRBJ1-2
TGTGCCAGCAGCTTATCGGGGACAGGAACCTACGAGCAGTACTTC CASSLSGTGTYEQYF TRBV7-2 - TRBD1 TRBJ2-7
TGTGCCAGCAGTGACTCGAGCACCGGGGAGCTGTTTTTT CASSDSSTGELFF TRBV6-4 - - TRBJ2-2
TGTGCCACCAGTGATTCGGTGGGGACAGGGAGCTTCACAGATACGCAGTATTTT CATSDSVGTGSFTDTQYF TRBV24-1 - TRBD1 TRBJ2-3
TGTGCCAGCAGGCCGGGACAGTTTGCCGGGGAGCTGTTTTTT CASRPGQFAGELFF TRBV28 - TRBD1 TRBJ2-2
TGTGCCTCCCAGGGGCTAGTAGAAAAACTGTTTTTT CASQGLVEKLFF TRBV6-5 - - TRBJ1-4
TGTGCCAGCAGCAGGGGGACAGGGACGGAGAAACTGTTTTTT CASSRGTGTEKLFF TRBV2 - TRBD1 TRBJ1-4
TGTGCCAGCAGGGCCGGGACAGGGGACAATCAGCCCCAGCATTTT CASRAGTGDNQPQHF TRBV2 - TRBD1 TRBJ1-5
TGTGCCACCGGGGACAGGGACACCGGGGAGCTGTTTTTT CATGDRDTGELFF TRBV24-1 - TRBD1 TRBJ2-2
TGTGCCAGCAGTGAAAGAAGGAGGGATTCACCCCTCCACTTT CASSERRRDSPLHF TRBV2 - - TRBJ1-6
TGCGCCAGCAGCCCGGGGGACAGAGCCTACGAGCAGTACTTC CASSPGDRAYEQYF TRBV5-1 - - TRBJ2-7
TGTGCCAGCAGTTCCAGGGACAGGATGCTTTGGACCCTCCACTTT CASSSRDRMLWTLHF TRBV6-6 - TRBD1 TRBJ1-6
TGCGCCAGCAGCTTGGGTCTGGGGCCTAATGAAAAACTGTTTTTT CASSLGLGPNEKLFF TRBV5-1 - - TRBJ1-4
TGTGCCAGCAGTGAGCCCAGGGGGCAAGGCTACACCTTC CASSEPRGQGYTF TRBV6-1 - TRBD1 TRBJ1-2
TGTGCCACCGGGGACAGGGGGCAGTTCTTC CATGDRGQFF TRBV24-1 - TRBD1 TRBJ2-1
TGTGCCAGCAGTTTATCGATTGACAGGGGAGATGAAAAACTGTTTTTT CASSLSIDRGDEKLFF TRBV27 - TRBD1 TRBJ1-4
TGTGCCATCATTGGGGGAAGCGGCGGAGGGAGGGCTAATGAAAAACTGTTTTTT CAIIGGSGGGRANEKLFF TRBV10-3 - - TRBJ1-4
TGTGCCAGCAGTGCCCGGACAGGCCCCGGTAACTATGGCTACACCTTC CASSARTGPGNYGYTF TRBV27 - TRBD1 TRBJ1-2
TGTGCCAGCAGTGAGGTAGCGGGAGAAACCGGGGAGCTGTTTTTT CASSEVAGETGELFF TRBV2 - TRBD2 TRBJ2-2
TGTGCCAGCAGTGACAGGGTTGCAACTAATGAAAAACTGTTTTTT CASSDRVATNEKLFF TRBV2 - - TRBJ1-4
TGTGCCAGCAGCCCCCGACAGGGGCACCAGCCCCAGCATTTT CASSPRQGHQPQHF TRBV3-1/TRBV3-2 - TRBD1 TRBJ1-5
TGTGCCAGCAGCCCCTCCCCTAATGAAAAACTGTTTTTT CASSPSPNEKLFF TRBV7-2 few - TRBJ1-4
TGTGCCAGCGGGTCGACAGGTAATACGGCAGATACGCAGTATTTT CASGSTGNTADTQYF TRBV28 - - TRBJ2-3
TGCGCCAGCAGCTTGGTGGCTAGCGGGAGTAGCACAGATACGCAGTATTTT CASSLVASGSSTDTQYF TRBV5-1 - TRBD2 TRBJ2-3
TGTGCCTGGAGTGCGCGACAGGGGCGAAACACCATATATTTT CAWSARQGRNTIYF TRBV30 - TRBD1 TRBJ1-3
TGTGCCAGCAGCTTAGCGGGGGGGGAGCAGTACTTC CASSLAGGEQYF TRBV13 - TRBD2 TRBJ2-7
TGTGCCAGCAGTGCCTTAAGCGGGAGTGGAGCAAATGAGCAGTTCTTC CASSALSGSGANEQFF TRBV6-4 few TRBD2 TRBJ2-1
TGTGCCAGCAGCCTGTTATACACCGGGGAGCTGTTTTTT CASSLLYTGELFF TRBV7-9 - - TRBJ2-2